The text below deals with one T cell receptor beta chain. The data were produced by immunoSEQ multiplex PCR, yet TCRdb's version contains in-frame clones alone and is incomplete. The sample records about 260,000 clones, about 80% being singletons. This sample is drawn from a study of blood T cell repertoires in COVID-19. The CDR3 has 16 residues. Germline V CDR1 and CDR2: MNHEY, SVGAGI. Trimming removed 4 bases from V and 9 bases from J; junction bases left unmatched: 14. The chain uses TRBV6-5 and TRBJ2-2; 7 bases align to TRBD1. This sequence originates from an elderly woman with acute or convalescent COVID-19. Input material: peripheral blood. The CDR3 reads CASSSGQVLGRRELFF. CDR3 DNA sequence: TGTGCCAGCAGTTCAGGACAGGTGTTAGGTCGAAGGGAGCTGTTTTTT.